This T cell receptor beta chain was recorded in a study of T cells in Graves' hyperthyroidism and ophthalmopathy. This clonotype was counted only a few times. Trimming took off 2 bases at V and 3 bases at J, with 4 bases between the two ends. This CDR3 comprises 12 residues. Germline CDR1 LGHDT, CDR2 YNNKEL (reference sequence). Researchers took RNA transcripts and amplified the TCR beta CDR3 regions from them. A first-round RT-PCR of the TCR CDR3 used the HTBI primer set. TCRdb redid the calling of the multiplex PCR reads with MiXCR, one entry per CDR3 protein. This table holds about 350,000 distinct CDR3 sequences, more than 11% found once.

This clonotype was sampled from a woman younger than 45 with Graves' hyperthyroidism. This chain uses TRBV3-1 with TRBJ1-1; D is undetermined. The sequenced sample consisted of blood. DNA for the CDR3: TGTGCCAGCAGCCAACGGGACACTGAAGCTTTCTTT. Translating it yields CASSQRDTEAFF.